Listed here are 28 T cell receptor beta chains from one sample, sequenced in a study of human T cells and chemical hapten exposure. TCRdb recomputed calls from the RACE reads with MiXCR, one row per CDR3 protein. Of 97,000 or so distinct CDR3 sequences listed, 25% to 35% are singletons. Time point of the sample: patch test 3, about 24 weeks after DPC sensitization. Indicated treatment: therapeutic diphenylcyclopropenone sensitization with weekly scalp DPC. The sample consisted of whole blood, taken in connection with sensitization to the hapten diphenylcyclopropenone (DPC). These receptor sequences come from a man aged 35 to 55 with alopecia areata. Some clones in this sample may be carry-over from other donors' samples.

The chain recombines TRBV12-3 or TRBV12-4 with TRBJ1-5; D call uncertain. With 6 bases removed from V and 3 bases from J, the gap between germline ends came to 6 bases. This CDR3 contains 12 residues. CDR3 amino acids: CASSAPNQPQHF. The DNA for the CDR3 is TGTGCCAGCAGCGCGCCCAATCAGCCCCAGCATTTT.

The gene calls are TRBV27 and TRBJ2-6; D gene unclear. Trimming shortened V by 7 bases and J by 0 bases, and 13 bases separated the two germline ends. Germline V lookup: CDR1 MNHEY, CDR2 SMNVEV (reference sequence). This CDR3 has 16 residues. The CDR3 loop is CASTNQSHSGANVLTF. The DNA of the CDR3 is TGTGCCAGCACCAACCAGTCTCACTCTGGGGCCAACGTCCTGACTTTC.

This clonotype has at least ten counts. The chain couples TRBV20-1 to TRBJ2-2; weak D call: TRBD1 (6 bases). This CDR3 region has 13 residues. The V and J ends lost 3 bases and 5 bases respectively, with 10 bases between them. Germline loops: CDR1 DFQATT, CDR2 SNEGSKA (reference sequence). The CDR3 nucleotides read TGCAGTGCTAGCCACAGGGAAACCGGGGAGCTGTTTTTT. The encoded protein is CSASHRETGELFF.

This clonotype was seen a handful of times. This chain joins TRBV20-1 and TRBJ2-3, with 9 bases that match TRBD2. V trimming: 2 bases; J trimming: 7 bases; junction bases outside the gene matches: 7. The CDR3 spans 14 residues. In germline, CDR1 is DFQATT, CDR2 SNEGSKA (reference sequence). The CDR3 nucleotides are TGCAGTGCTAGACAGCGGGAGGCGGGATATACGCAGTATTTT. The encoded protein is CSARQREAGYTQYF.

This clonotype was seen a few times. J is TRBJ2-3 and V is TRBV20-1, with a tentative D call TRBD2 (5 bases). The CDR3 has 12 residues. Germline CDR1 DFQATT, CDR2 SNEGSKA (reference sequence). Deletions cut 3 bases from V and 5 bases from J, with 9 bases between. The CDR3 sequence is CSASRGIDTQYF. DNA for the CDR3: TGCAGTGCTAGCAGAGGGATAGATACGCAGTATTTT.

This clonotype was seen more than once but under ten times. This chain connects TRBV28 to TRBJ2-7; D might be TRBD2 (6 bases). The CDR3 has 11 residues. V dropped 4 bases and J dropped 7 bases, with 8 bases sitting between them. CDR1 MDHEN and CDR2 SYDVKM come from the germline V gene. The DNA for the CDR3 is TGTGCCAGCAGTTGGCGGGGTGAGCAGTACTTC. Its translation is CASSWRGEQYF.

This clonotype turned up a few times. The rearrangement joins TRBV5-1 to TRBJ2-1, with D unclear. This CDR3 has 14 residues. The V end was cut by 0 bases, the J end by 0 bases, with 4 bases between. Germline loops: CDR1 SGHRS, CDR2 YFSETQ. The CDR3 region has the DNA TGCGCCAGCAGCTTGGATACCTCCTACAATGAGCAGTTCTTC. Protein sequence: CASSLDTSYNEQFF.

CDR3 in amino acids: CATATGIETQYF. The CDR3 region has the DNA TGTGCCACCGCGACAGGGATAGAGACCCAGTACTTC. This chain connects TRBV6-5 to TRBJ2-5, with 7 positions matching TRBD1. Trimming took 10 bases from V and 4 from J; bases not matched to a gene: 6. CDR3 length: 12 amino acids. CDR1 is MNHEY, CDR2 SVGAGI, per germline.

This clonotype has just a few counts. The gene calls are TRBV5-5 and TRBJ2-7; either TRBD1 or TRBD2 may fit D (5 bases each). This CDR3 region has 14 residues. CDR1 and CDR2 (germline): SGHKS, YYEKEE (reference sequence). Trimming left V 4 bases short and J 6 bases short, with 17 bases between. In DNA, the CDR3 is TGTGCCAGCAGCCGGGACGGCGCCTGGTCCGAGCAGTACTTC. Residues: CASSRDGAWSEQYF.

The chain uses TRBV20-1 and TRBJ2-7; 7 positions agree with TRBD1. CDR1 and CDR2 from the germline V gene are DFQATT and SNEGSKA (reference sequence). V shed 0 bases, J shed 0 bases, and the junction held 2 bases outside the gene matches. The CDR3 consists of 14 residues. The CDR3 region has the DNA TGCAGTGCTAGAGACCGGGACAGCTCCTACGAGCAGTACTTC. Amino acids: CSARDRDSSYEQYF.

The chain has TRBV18 and TRBJ1-5; 7 bases agree with TRBD1. The germline V gene has CDR1 KGHSH and CDR2 LQKENI. The CDR3 covers 15 residues. Losses at the gene ends were 4 bases for V and 0 bases for J; bases not matched to a gene: 3. Here the CDR3 reads CASSRGQTSNQPQHF. The CDR3 DNA reads TGTGCCAGCTCACGGGGACAGACTAGCAATCAGCCCCAGCATTTT.

This clonotype was counted between two and nine times. V and J are TRBV14 and TRBJ2-1; 12 nucleotides align to TRBD2. V was pared by 4 bases and J by 7 bases, with 11 bases of the junction left unmatched. The germline V gene has CDR1 SGHDN and CDR2 FVKESK. The CDR3 has 17 amino acids. In nucleotides, the CDR3 is TGTGCCAGCAGCCTTCGAAGGACTAGCGGGATGAAGAATGAGCAGTTCTTC. Protein: CASSLRRTSGMKNEQFF.

This chain uses TRBV6-5 with TRBJ1-1, with D uncertain. This CDR3 has 16 amino acids. Germline lookup yields CDR1 MNHEY and CDR2 SVGAGI. V was cut by 0 bases and J by 2 bases, with 13 bases left in between. The CDR3 sequence: CASSYSVMAVNTEAFF. CDR3 sequence (DNA): TGTGCCAGCAGTTACTCAGTTATGGCAGTCAACACTGAAGCTTTCTTT.

The chain has TRBV3-1 and TRBJ2-4; 10 bases align to TRBD2. Germline V gene lookup returns CDR1 LGHDT and CDR2 YNNKEL (reference sequence). Trimming removed 0 bases from V and 0 bases from J; junction bases left unmatched: 14. The CDR3 extends over 21 amino acids. This CDR3 reads CASSQDALAGRLSLAKNIQYF. CDR3 nucleotide sequence: TGTGCCAGCAGCCAAGATGCACTAGCGGGAAGGCTTTCTCTAGCCAAAAACATTCAGTACTTC.

The sample holds one count of this clonotype. One junction end disagrees with the germline gene, perhaps due to a read error. CDR3 sequence reads: CSVESGRRSRGF. CDR3 bases: TGCAGCGTGGAGTCGGGTCGGAGATCCAGGGGATTC. The chain carries TRBV29-1 and TRBJ2-1; a possible D gene is TRBD1 (6 bases). Looked up from germline, CDR1 is SQVTM and CDR2 is ANQGSEA. The CDR3 contains 12 residues.

This chain uses TRBV12-3 or TRBV12-4 with TRBJ2-7; 7 bases map to TRBD2. This CDR3 is 14 amino acids long. V shed 6 bases and J 3 bases; nucleotides not matched to a gene: 8. This chain's CDR3 is CASRVGGSCYEQYF. CDR3 coding DNA: TGTGCCAGCAGGGTCGGCGGGAGTTGCTACGAGCAGTACTTC.

The chain links TRBV18 to TRBJ2-1; D ambiguous. The ends were cut back, 5 bases at V and 7 bases at J, with 12 bases in the middle. This CDR3 is built from 13 residues. The germline CDR1 and CDR2 sequences are KGHSH and LQKENI. The CDR3 loop reads CASSSVQGNEQFF. CDR3 in DNA: TGTGCCAGCTCATCTGTCCAAGGGAATGAGCAGTTCTTC.

V and J are TRBV7-9 and TRBJ2-7, with D possibly matching TRBD2 (6 bases). Trimming took 6 bases from V and 4 from J, leaving 10 bases between them. This CDR3 contains 12 residues. From germline, CDR1 is SEHNR and CDR2 FQNEAQ (reference sequence). The DNA of the CDR3 is TGTGCCAGCAGTTCGGGGGTTTACGAGCAGTACTTC. As protein: CASSSGVYEQYF. The full variable domain, rest sourced from reference TRBV7-9 and TRBJ2-7, is DTGVSQNPRHKITKRGQNVTFRCDPISEHNRLYWYRQTLGQGPEFLTYFQNEAQLEKSRLLSDRFSAERPKGSFSTLEIQRTEQGDSAMYLCASSSGVYEQYFGPGTRLTVT.

This clonotype was detected only a few times. The CDR3 DNA follows: TGTGCCAGCAGCGTAGGCGGGCGGGGGTCCTACGAGCAGTACTTC. This gives the protein CASSVGGRGSYEQYF. V and J are TRBV9 and TRBJ2-7; 7 positions match TRBD2. V dropped 0 bases and J dropped 1; count of bases not matched to a gene: 4. Germline loops: CDR1 SGDLS, CDR2 YYNGEE. The CDR3 is 15 amino acids.

The chain carries TRBV29-1 and TRBJ1-5; 7 bases match TRBD1. CDR1 is SQVTM and CDR2 is ANQGSEA in the germline V gene. CDR3 size: 13 residues. The V gene end was trimmed by 6 bases and the J gene end by 5 bases; junction bases not matched to a gene: 7. This CDR3 reads CSVAGGKDQPQHF. The DNA of the CDR3 is TGCAGCGTGGCAGGGGGGAAGGATCAGCCCCAGCATTTT.

The chain has TRBV13 and TRBJ2-5; 9 positions agree with TRBD2. J gave up 1 base and V 4 bases, and 1 base lay outside the gene matches. This CDR3 spans 14 amino acids. The germline V gene encodes CDR1 PRHDT and CDR2 FYEKMQ (reference sequence). CDR3 sequence: CASSSTSGQETQYF. DNA for the CDR3: TGTGCCAGCAGCTCGACTAGCGGCCAAGAGACCCAGTACTTC.

The gene calls are TRBV6-2 or TRBV6-3 and TRBJ2-3; D is undetermined. V was clipped by 6 bases and J by 3 bases, with 13 bases between them. The CDR3 has 14 amino acids. Germline CDR1 and CDR2: MNHEY and SVGEGT. CDR3 DNA: TGTGCCAGCAGAGACCGACCCAGAACAGATACGCAGTATTTT. It encodes CASRDRPRTDTQYF.

This clonotype has a handful of counts. The chain links TRBV5-6 to TRBJ1-2; 9 bases map to TRBD1. Germline V CDR1 and CDR2: SGHDT, YYEEEE. J was trimmed by 5 bases and V by 3 bases; bases with no gene match: 11. The CDR3 totals 16 residues. CDR3 residues: CASSSPGQGDFYGYTF. CDR3 sequence (DNA): TGTGCCAGCAGCTCCCCGGGACAGGGTGACTTTTATGGCTACACCTTC.

This clonotype was detected only a few times. This chain joins TRBV12-3 or TRBV12-4 and TRBJ1-5, with a tentative D call TRBD1 (5 bases). The V end was cut by 2 bases, the J end by 5 bases, with 10 bases between. The CDR3 has 14 residues. Written as DNA, the CDR3 is TGTGCCAGCAGTTTATGGGGGGGTCATCAGCCCCAGCATTTT. Its translation: CASSLWGGHQPQHF.

The chain joins TRBV5-1 to TRBJ2-7; D may be TRBD1 or TRBD2 (5 bases each). CDR1 and CDR2 (germline): SGHRS, YFSETQ. The CDR3 runs 14 residues. V was clipped by 2 bases and J by 4 bases, with 13 bases between them. The CDR3 bases are TGCGCCAGCAGCTTACTAGGGGAGACGTACGAGCAGTACTTC. Its protein product is CASSLLGETYEQYF.

This chain joins TRBV6-5 and TRBJ2-6, with a weak D call TRBD1 (6 bases). Germline-derived CDR1 and CDR2 are MNHEY and SVGAGI. V lost 7 bases and J lost 4, with 23 bases in between. CDR3 length equals 18 residues. The CDR3 sequence is CASKSPGQVFWGANVLTF. The DNA of the CDR3 is TGTGCCAGCAAATCACCGGGACAAGTCTTTTGGGGGGCCAACGTCCTGACTTTC.

This clonotype was seen only a few times. V and J are TRBV7-2 and TRBJ2-3, with 12 bases matching TRBD2. Germline CDR1 is SGHTA and CDR2 is FQGNSA. The length of the CDR3 is 17 residues. The V and J ends lost 1 base and 0 bases, in that order; junction bases with no gene match: 2. The CDR3 coding sequence is TGTGCCAGCAGCTTAGAGGGACTAGCGGGCAGCACAGATACGCAGTATTTT. It codes for CASSLEGLAGSTDTQYF.

The chain links TRBV7-9 to TRBJ1-4; 7 bases fit TRBD1. The junction had 6 bases not matched to a gene; V was cut back by 5 bases and J by 0 bases. There are 16 residues in the CDR3. CDR1 SEHNR and CDR2 FQNEAQ come from the germline V gene (reference sequence). The CDR3 DNA reads as TGTGCCAGCAGCGGGGGACAGCACTCAACTAATGAAAAACTGTTTTTT. Its protein product is CASSGGQHSTNEKLFF.